These 30 T cell receptor beta chains originate from one sample sequenced in a study of shared clonotypes between healthy human individuals (dated by TCRdb to the early 2020s). Receptor amplification or capture employed the immunoSEQ multiplex PCR assay. The immuneACCESS repertoire file appears here via TCRdb, limited to in-frame rearrangements. These files lack a portion of the clones; in checked studies, under half of the deficit traces to unresolved V genes, and the cause of the others is not known. The sample data list over a million clones, and around 76% of these were observed just once. The biggest ten clones account for approximately 1.5% of the sample. Sequenced sample: memory CD4+ T cells sorted from blood. The cell subset or site label, read with the paper, signifies: CD45RA-negative fraction. These receptors all come from a man between 18 and 29 years old in good health.

The rearrangement joins TRBV2 to TRBJ2-6, with D maybe TRBD1 (5 bases). V lost 7 bases and J 0 bases, leaving 10 bases between the germline ends. The germline CDR1 and CDR2 sequences are SNHLY and FYNNEI. The CDR3 is 15 amino acids. The CDR3 region is CASTNRNSGANVLTF. CDR3 nucleotide sequence: TGTGCCAGCACTAACAGGAACTCTGGGGCCAACGTCCTGACTTTC.

The chain uses TRBV11-2 and TRBJ1-4; the D gene is possibly TRBD1 (6 bases). The CDR3 sequence is 16 residues long. Trimming cost V 2 bases and J 0 bases, with 10 bases left between them. Germline CDR1 reads SGHAT; CDR2 reads FQNNGV. This CDR3 reads CASSLTGTTTNEKLFF. The DNA for the CDR3 is TGTGCCAGCAGCTTAACCGGGACAACAACTAATGAAAAACTGTTTTTT.

V and J are TRBV28 and TRBJ1-5; D gene uncertain. The CDR3 contains 13 residues. The ends were cut back, 3 bases at V and 5 bases at J, with 8 bases in the middle. Per the germline V gene, CDR1 is MDHEN and CDR2 is SYDVKM. The CDR3 is CASSLSDHQPQHF. Written as DNA, the CDR3 is TGTGCCAGCAGTTTGAGCGACCATCAGCCCCAGCATTTT.

This clone was seen a handful of times. This sequence joins TRBV6-6 and TRBJ1-6, with D uncertain. The CDR3 is made up of 16 amino acids. The V end was cut by 6 bases, the J end by 5 bases, with 17 bases between. Germline V gene sequence: CDR1 MNHNY, CDR2 SVGAGI (reference sequence). The CDR3 coding sequence is TGTGCCAGCAGCCCCCGACAATTGGCACATAATTCACCCCTCCACTTT. This sequence encodes CASSPRQLAHNSPLHF.

A few counts support this clone. V usage is TRBV7-9 and J usage is TRBJ1-1; unclear D gene. This CDR3 has 14 amino acids. V lost 3 bases and J lost 1, with 9 bases in between. The germline gives CDR1 SEHNR, CDR2 FQNEAQ (reference sequence). CDR3 sequence: CASSFWGTNTEAFF. CDR3 nucleotide sequence: TGTGCCAGCAGCTTTTGGGGTACGAACACTGAAGCTTTCTTT.

The chain uses TRBV5-4 and TRBJ1-1; D gene unclear. With 4 bases removed from V and 9 bases from J, the gap between germline ends came to 13 bases. The CDR3 length is 12 residues. The germline CDR1 and CDR2 sequences are SGHNT and YYREEE (reference sequence). CDR3 in DNA: TGTGCCAGCAGCCCGACCGCCGGCCAAGCTTTCTTT. Residues: CASSPTAGQAFF.

As DNA, the CDR3 is TGTGCCAGCAGCCATCCTGACCTGGGCTGGAATGAGCAGTTCTTC. It specifies CASSHPDLGWNEQFF. The rearrangement links TRBV14 to TRBJ2-1; D remains unclear. Trimming shortened V by 3 bases and J by 7 bases, and 16 bases separated the two germline ends. The CDR3 loop spans 15 amino acids. The germline CDR1 and CDR2 sequences are SGHDN and FVKESK.

The rearrangement uses TRBV6-6 and TRBJ2-7, with TRBD1 as a possible D gene (5 bases). This CDR3 has 15 amino acids. The germline V gene encodes CDR1 MNHNY and CDR2 SVGAGI (reference sequence). V shed 6 bases and J shed 3 bases, with 18 bases lying between them. The CDR3 reads CASSPDKDGGYEQYF. The CDR3 nucleotides are TGTGCCAGCAGCCCGGACAAGGACGGTGGCTACGAGCAGTACTTC.

This clone was seen a handful of times. V is TRBV4-3 and J is TRBJ2-7; 11 nucleotides match TRBD2. With V trimmed by 0 bases and J by 3 bases, 10 bases remained unmatched. The CDR3 loop spans 18 amino acids. In germline, CDR1 is LGHNA, CDR2 YSLEER. The CDR3 spells CASSQDGGTSGRLYEQYF. The CDR3 nucleotides are TGCGCCAGCAGCCAAGATGGGGGAACTAGCGGGAGACTCTACGAGCAGTACTTC.

The chain uses TRBV6-1 and TRBJ1-5, with a tentative D call TRBD1 (6 bases). Germline V gene data show CDR1 as MNHNS and CDR2 as SASEGT. V lost 8 bases to trimming and J lost 4 bases, with 18 bases between them. This CDR3 has 15 amino acids. The CDR3 region is CASLALTGSNQPQHF. CDR3 coding DNA: TGTGCCAGCCTCGCCCTCACAGGGTCAAATCAGCCCCAGCATTTT.

The chain recombines TRBV5-4 with TRBJ1-1; D unresolved. In germline, CDR1 is SGHNT, CDR2 YYREEE (reference sequence). This CDR3 contains 15 residues. The germline V and J ends were trimmed by 0 bases and 0 bases, with 9 bases remaining between them. CDR3 DNA: TGTGCCAGCAGCTTGGCCGGCAAGATGAACACTGAAGCTTTCTTT. It yields the protein CASSLAGKMNTEAFF.

To note about this clone: The sample holds other DNA sequences that translate to the same CDR3. The chain recombines TRBV5-1 with TRBJ2-7, with 10 bases lining up with TRBD2. Germline V lookup: CDR1 SGHRS, CDR2 YFSETQ. This CDR3 has 15 residues. V was clipped by 2 bases and J by 3 bases; unmatched bases: 5. DNA for the CDR3: TGCGCCAGCAGCTTTCTAGCGGGAGAGAGCTACGAGCAGTACTTC. Amino acids: CASSFLAGESYEQYF. Full variable domain (outside the CDR3, taken from reference TRBV5-1 and TRBJ2-7): KAGVTQTPRYLIKTRGQQVTLSCSPISGHRSVSWYQQTPGQGLQFLFEYFSETQRNKGNFPGRFSGRQFSNSRSEMNVSTLELGDSALYLCASSFLAGESYEQYFGPGTRLTVT.

The V call is TRBV15, the J call TRBJ2-3; no clear D. The CDR3 runs 15 residues. Germline V gene sequence: CDR1 LNHNV, CDR2 YYDKDF (reference sequence). Trimming cost V 0 bases and J 2 bases, with 9 bases left between them. The CDR3 nucleotides are TGTGCCACCAGCAGAGAAAACTACCTCACAGATACGCAGTATTTT. It yields the protein CATSRENYLTDTQYF.

The gene calls are TRBV28 and TRBJ2-7; TRBD1 might be the D (5 bases). The CDR3 covers 16 residues. Per germline, CDR1 MDHEN and CDR2 SYDVKM. The germline V and J ends were trimmed by 1 base and 1 base, with 14 bases remaining between them. CDR3 DNA sequence: TGTGCCAGCAGTTTATTGCCAGGGATAGGGTCCTACGAGCAGTACTTC. Translated, it gives CASSLLPGIGSYEQYF.

V gene TRBV2 combines with J gene TRBJ1-6, with TRBD1 as a possible D gene (5 bases). The ends were cut back, 4 bases at V and 5 bases at J, with 9 bases in the middle. The germline gives CDR1 SNHLY, CDR2 FYNNEI. The CDR3 length is 14 residues. CDR3 sequence: CASSVGGDNSPLHF. CDR3 coding DNA: TGTGCCAGCAGTGTGGGAGGGGATAATTCACCCCTCCACTTT.

The V gene is TRBV14, the J gene TRBJ1-4; D gene uncertain. This CDR3 contains 15 residues. V lost 4 bases and J 3 bases, leaving 12 bases between the germline ends. Germline V gives CDR1 SGHDN, CDR2 FVKESK. The CDR3 DNA reads TGTGCCAGCAGCCTGGACCGGCTAGCTAATGAAAAACTGTTTTTT. Protein: CASSLDRLANEKLFF.

The V gene is TRBV6-4, the J gene TRBJ2-2, with 9 bases matching TRBD1. Trimming removed 5 bases from V and 15 bases from J; junction bases left unmatched: 7. The CDR3 runs to 12 residues. Germline CDR1 MRHNA, CDR2 SNTAGT. The CDR3 loop reads CASSTGTGPMFF. In DNA form, the CDR3 reads TGTGCCAGCAGTACCGGGACAGGGCCCATGTTTTTT.

This chain uses TRBV6-5 with TRBJ1-2; perhaps TRBD1 as D (6 bases). Trimming stripped 8 bases from V and 8 bases from J, with 18 bases between. CDR3 length: 13 amino acids. CDR1 and CDR2 (germline): MNHEY, SVGAGI. The CDR3 region is CASGTTGNSGYTF. CDR3 nucleotide sequence: TGTGCCAGCGGAACAACAGGGAATTCAGGCTACACCTTC.

The J gene is TRBJ2-7, the V gene TRBV27; D might be TRBD2 (6 bases). The germline CDR1 and CDR2 sequences are MNHEY and SMNVEV (reference sequence). This CDR3 contains 14 residues. Trimming cost V 4 bases and J 7 bases, with 17 bases left between them. This CDR3 reads CASSSSGVGGEQYF. CDR3 DNA: TGTGCCAGCAGTTCGTCGGGGGTAGGTGGAGAGCAGTACTTC.

This sequence joins TRBV5-6 and TRBJ2-4; D remains unclear. Trimming took off 4 bases at V and 1 base at J, with 15 bases between the two ends. The CDR3 contains 16 residues. Germline V gene lookup returns CDR1 SGHDT and CDR2 YYEEEE. The CDR3 protein is CASSLRIGFAKNIQYF. DNA for the CDR3: TGTGCCAGCAGCCTCAGGATTGGGTTCGCCAAAAACATTCAGTACTTC.

The gene calls are TRBV28 and TRBJ1-2; possibly TRBD1 for D (5 bases). The V gene's germline CDR1 is MDHEN and CDR2 SYDVKM. The CDR3 has 14 residues. V was shortened by 7 bases and J by 4 bases, with 16 bases between the two germline ends. The CDR3 is CASIRGTAIYGYTF. CDR3 in DNA: TGTGCCAGCATTCGGGGGACCGCAATCTATGGCTACACCTTC.

The V call is TRBV9, the J call TRBJ1-1, with D unresolved. The CDR3 runs 13 residues. Per germline, CDR1 SGDLS and CDR2 YYNGEE. V dropped 1 base and J dropped 0 bases, with 4 bases sitting between them. DNA for the CDR3: TGTGCCAGCAGCGTACGGTTGAACACTGAAGCTTTCTTT. Its translation is CASSVRLNTEAFF.

This chain connects TRBV9 to TRBJ1-3; 7 positions match TRBD1. There are 17 residues in the CDR3. With 3 bases clipped from V and 0 bases from J, the junction kept 9 bases outside the gene matches. Germline CDR1 reads SGDLS; CDR2 reads YYNGEE. The CDR3 protein is CASSESGQFVSGNTIYF. As DNA, the CDR3 is TGTGCCAGCAGCGAATCGGGACAGTTTGTCTCTGGAAACACCATATATTTT.

The chain uses TRBV4-1 and TRBJ1-3; D not certain. CDR1 is MGHRA, CDR2 YSYEKL, per germline. V dropped 5 bases and J dropped 3 bases, with 8 bases sitting between them. The CDR3 has 13 residues. The CDR3 sequence: CASSGVIGNTIYF. CDR3 bases: TGCGCCAGCAGCGGGGTAATTGGAAACACCATATATTTT.

This clone was picked up one time. The chain carries TRBV5-1 and TRBJ2-5; D possibly corresponds to TRBD1 (5 bases). Trimming left V 4 bases short and J 4 bases short, with 17 bases between. Germline CDR1 and CDR2: SGHRS and YFSETQ. The CDR3 is made up of 15 amino acids. The CDR3 reads CASSKTPQGGETQYF. CDR3 in DNA: TGCGCCAGCAGCAAGACCCCCCAGGGTGGAGAGACCCAGTACTTC.

The chain combines TRBV7-6 with TRBJ2-7; D tentatively fits TRBD1 or TRBD2 (5 bases each). V was clipped by 0 bases and J by 2 bases, with 11 bases between them. The germline V gene has CDR1 SGHVS and CDR2 FNYEAQ. The CDR3 runs 15 residues. The CDR3 region has the DNA TGTGCCAGCAGCTTAGCGACCGGGGCCACCTACGAGCAGTACTTC. Amino acids: CASSLATGATYEQYF. The variable domain in full, completed from reference TRBV7-6 and TRBJ2-7, reads GAGVSQSPRYKVTKRGQDVALRCDPISGHVSLYWYRQALGQGPEFLTYFNYEAQQDKSGLPNDRFSAERPEGSISTLTIQRTEQRDSAMYRCASSLATGATYEQYFGPGTRLTVT.

The J gene is TRBJ2-5, the V gene TRBV23-1, with 7 bases identical to TRBD1. TRBJ2-7 explains the end of the DNA better; the J call may be wrong. Being an ORF, TRBV23-1 has a function that is uncertain. The CDR3 has 14 amino acids. In DNA form, the CDR3 reads TGCGCCAGCAGTCACGTGGGGACAGTATACGAGCAGTACTTC. As protein: CASSHVGTVYEQYF.

This clone was picked up one time. The rearrangement links TRBV2 to TRBJ2-3; D remains unclear. Looked up from germline, CDR1 is SNHLY and CDR2 is FYNNEI. This CDR3 contains 15 residues. The V end was cut by 4 bases, the J end by 4 bases, with 15 bases between. The CDR3 DNA sequence: TGTGCCAGCAGTGCGTCTAAAGTTTCCGCAGATACGCAGTATTTT. It encodes CASSASKVSADTQYF.

The rearrangement joins TRBV7-2 to TRBJ1-5, with D maybe TRBD1 (6 bases). The CDR3 is 16 amino acids. V shed 3 bases and J shed 0 bases, with 12 bases lying between them. CDR1 and CDR2 from the germline V gene are SGHTA and FQGNSA. The CDR3 reads CASSLEGTTSNQPQHF. The DNA for the CDR3 is TGTGCCAGCAGCTTGGAAGGGACAACTAGCAATCAGCCCCAGCATTTT.

The chain joins TRBV11-2 to TRBJ2-2, with a possible D match to TRBD2 (6 bases). This CDR3 is 14 amino acids long. V lost 5 bases and J 4 bases, leaving 11 bases between the germline ends. Germline V gene lookup returns CDR1 SGHAT and CDR2 FQNNGV. CDR3 nucleotides: TGTGCCAGCAGCCGGGGACTTAGCACCGGGGAGCTGTTTTTT. Translated: CASSRGLSTGELFF.